These T cell receptor beta chains were read from a single sample in a study of blood T cell repertoires in COVID-19. The table came from immunoSEQ multiplex PCR; TCRdb's copy has only in-frame clones and leaves some out. The sample contains tens of thousands of clones, less than 95% of which appear only once. The sample taken for sequencing was peripheral blood. The receptors come from a man between 65 and 79 years old with acute or convalescent COVID-19. Each CDR3 is given with its conserved first and last residue. The D gene is left open where the match is weak. Clone size is not always given. Where it is, it says once, few, many or a class for expanded clones.

J gene: TRBJ2-1; V gene: TRBV7-2; D gene: .; CDR3 length: 16; clone size: .; CDR3 DNA: TGTGCCAGCAGCCCCAGACAGGTTTTAACCTACAATGAGCAGTTCTTC; CDR3 protein: CASSPRQVLTYNEQFF
J gene: TRBJ1-5; V gene: TRBV5-1; D gene: TRBD1; CDR3 length: 17; clone size: few; CDR3 DNA: TGCGCCAGCAGAAGTGGACAGGGAGAGGTAGGCAATCAGCCCCAGCATTTT; CDR3 protein: CASRSGQGEVGNQPQHF
J gene: TRBJ1-2; V gene: TRBV4-3; D gene: TRBD1; CDR3 length: 15; clone size: .; CDR3 DNA: TGCGCCAGCAGCCAAACGGGACAGGGGAACTATGGCTACACCTTC; CDR3 protein: CASSQTGQGNYGYTF
J gene: TRBJ1-3; V gene: TRBV18; D gene: TRBD1; CDR3 length: 13; clone size: .; CDR3 DNA: TGTGCCAGCTCCGGGACAGGCGAAAACACCATATATTTT; CDR3 protein: CASSGTGENTIYF
J gene: TRBJ2-3; V gene: TRBV5-1; D gene: TRBD1; CDR3 length: 16; clone size: once; CDR3 DNA: TGCGCCAGCAGCCACAAGGGGGCGCAAGGCACAGATACGCAGTATTTT; CDR3 protein: CASSHKGAQGTDTQYF
J gene: TRBJ2-1; V gene: TRBV4-2; D gene: .; CDR3 length: 15; clone size: .; CDR3 DNA: TGTGCCAGCAGCCAGCCAGGGGCCCACTACAATGAGCAGTTCTTC; CDR3 protein: CASSQPGAHYNEQFF
J gene: TRBJ2-1; V gene: TRBV5-1; D gene: TRBD2; CDR3 length: 15; clone size: .; CDR3 DNA: TGCGCCAGCAGCCGTAGCGGGGGGACCTACAATGAGCAGTTCTTC; CDR3 protein: CASSRSGGTYNEQFF
J gene: TRBJ1-1; V gene: TRBV4-3; D gene: TRBD1; CDR3 length: 15; clone size: .; CDR3 DNA: TGCGCCAGCAGCCAACCCAGACAGGGGGTCACTGAAGCTTTCTTT; CDR3 protein: CASSQPRQGVTEAFF
J gene: TRBJ1-3; V gene: TRBV19; D gene: TRBD1; CDR3 length: 17; clone size: .; CDR3 DNA: TGTGCCAGTACCCAGGGGGACAGCTACCTCTCTGGAAACACCATATATTTT; CDR3 protein: CASTQGDSYLSGNTIYF
J gene: TRBJ2-2; V gene: TRBV19; D gene: TRBD2; CDR3 length: 16; clone size: .; CDR3 DNA: TGTGCCAGTAGTGCCCCCGGGACTAGGGACTCCAGGGAGCTGTTTTTT; CDR3 protein: CASSAPGTRDSRELFF
J gene: TRBJ1-1; V gene: TRBV5-6; D gene: .; CDR3 length: 14; clone size: .; CDR3 DNA: TGTGCCAGCAGCTTGGTACAGAGAAACACTGAAGCTTTCTTT; CDR3 protein: CASSLVQRNTEAFF
J gene: TRBJ2-1; V gene: TRBV5-1; D gene: TRBD1; CDR3 length: 15; clone size: .; CDR3 DNA: TGCGCCAGCAGCCCGGGACAGGGGGGCTACAATGAGCAGTTCTTC; CDR3 protein: CASSPGQGGYNEQFF
J gene: TRBJ1-4; V gene: TRBV10-2; D gene: TRBD1; CDR3 length: 14; clone size: .; CDR3 DNA: TGCGCCAGCAGCCCCGGGACAGGCATAGAAAAACTGTTTTTT; CDR3 protein: CASSPGTGIEKLFF
J gene: TRBJ1-2; V gene: TRBV28; D gene: TRBD1; CDR3 length: 11; clone size: .; CDR3 DNA: TGTGCCTCGTCAGGGGGCTATGGCTACACCTTC; CDR3 protein: CASSGGYGYTF
J gene: TRBJ1-1; V gene: TRBV4-2; D gene: .; CDR3 length: 18; clone size: .; CDR3 DNA: TGTGCCAGCAGCCCCGGAGGGCTCCGCGGGGGACCGAACACTGAAGCTTTCTTT; CDR3 protein: CASSPGGLRGGPNTEAFF
J gene: TRBJ2-2; V gene: TRBV30; D gene: .; CDR3 length: 14; clone size: .; CDR3 DNA: TGTGCCTGGAGTCCGACAGAGTTTTATAGGGAGCTGTTTTTT; CDR3 protein: CAWSPTEFYRELFF
J gene: TRBJ2-7; V gene: TRBV18; D gene: .; CDR3 length: 13; clone size: few; CDR3 DNA: TGTGCCAGCTCCCCCGAGGCAGGGAAGGGGCAGTACTTC; CDR3 protein: CASSPEAGKGQYF
J gene: TRBJ2-1; V gene: TRBV6-2/TRBV6-3; D gene: .; CDR3 length: 15; clone size: .; CDR3 DNA: TGTGCCAGCACCCCCGGGACACCTCCTTACAATGAGCAGTTCTTC; CDR3 protein: CASTPGTPPYNEQFF
J gene: TRBJ1-4; V gene: TRBV7-9; D gene: TRBD1; CDR3 length: 18; clone size: .; CDR3 DNA: TGTGCCAGCAGCTTATCCGGAGGCAGGGGGGTGGCTAATGAAAAACTGTTTTTT; CDR3 protein: CASSLSGGRGVANEKLFF
J gene: TRBJ2-6; V gene: TRBV4-3; D gene: .; CDR3 length: 18; clone size: .; CDR3 DNA: TGCGCCAGCAGCCCAGGGGGGACAGTGATCTCTGGGGCCAACGTCCTGACTTTC; CDR3 protein: CASSPGGTVISGANVLTF
J gene: TRBJ2-3; V gene: TRBV6-4; D gene: .; CDR3 length: 19; clone size: .; CDR3 DNA: TGTGCCAGCAGTGACGATGGTTTCTTTAAGCAGGTGTCCACAGATACGCAGTATTTT; CDR3 protein: CASSDDGFFKQVSTDTQYF
J gene: TRBJ2-7; V gene: TRBV5-1; D gene: TRBD1; CDR3 length: 14; clone size: .; CDR3 DNA: TGCGCCAGCAGCTTGGGACAGGGGGCGTACGAGCAGTACTTC; CDR3 protein: CASSLGQGAYEQYF
J gene: TRBJ1-2; V gene: TRBV29-1; D gene: .; CDR3 length: 13; clone size: .; CDR3 DNA: TGCAGCGTTGTCGGGGACTCTAACTATGGCTACACCTTC; CDR3 protein: CSVVGDSNYGYTF
J gene: TRBJ2-7; V gene: TRBV5-1; D gene: TRBD2; CDR3 length: 15; clone size: .; CDR3 DNA: TGCGCCAGCAGCCCCCGAGCGGGGGGCTCCTACGAGCAGTACTTC; CDR3 protein: CASSPRAGGSYEQYF
J gene: TRBJ2-7; V gene: TRBV11-3; D gene: TRBD1; CDR3 length: 17; clone size: .; CDR3 DNA: TGTGCCAGCAGCTTAGAGACTCCCGGGACAGGTCCTTGGGAGCAGTACTTC; CDR3 protein: CASSLETPGTGPWEQYF
J gene: TRBJ2-7; V gene: TRBV5-1; D gene: TRBD1; CDR3 length: 15; clone size: once; CDR3 DNA: TGCGCCAGCAGCTTGGACGGGACAGGGTCTTACGAGCAGTACTTC; CDR3 protein: CASSLDGTGSYEQYF
J gene: TRBJ2-1; V gene: TRBV27; D gene: TRBD2; CDR3 length: 14; clone size: .; CDR3 DNA: TGTGCCAGCAGTTTTGGGACTAGTTTCGATGAGCAGTTCTTC; CDR3 protein: CASSFGTSFDEQFF
J gene: TRBJ2-2; V gene: TRBV11-2; D gene: .; CDR3 length: 15; clone size: .; CDR3 DNA: TGTGCCAGCAGCTTAGAGGGCTCGGTCACCGGGGAGCTGTTTTTT; CDR3 protein: CASSLEGSVTGELFF
J gene: TRBJ2-7; V gene: TRBV10-3; D gene: .; CDR3 length: 12; clone size: .; CDR3 DNA: TGTGCCATCAGTACAGCAAACTACGAGCAGTACTTC; CDR3 protein: CAISTANYEQYF
J gene: TRBJ1-2; V gene: TRBV27; D gene: .; CDR3 length: 18; clone size: .; CDR3 DNA: TGTGCCATCGGATGCTGGCGGTATAAGGGGCCTGGGGACTATGGCTACACCTTC; CDR3 protein: CAIGCWRYKGPGDYGYTF
J gene: TRBJ1-3; V gene: TRBV7-2; D gene: .; CDR3 length: 16; clone size: .; CDR3 DNA: TGTGCCAGCAGCTTAGATGGAGGGGTTAACGGAAACACCATATATTTT; CDR3 protein: CASSLDGGVNGNTIYF
J gene: TRBJ2-7; V gene: TRBV7-8; D gene: TRBD2; CDR3 length: 15; clone size: .; CDR3 DNA: TGTGCCAGCAGCTTAGTCGGGTCGGGGGGCTACGAGCAGTACTTC; CDR3 protein: CASSLVGSGGYEQYF
J gene: TRBJ1-5; V gene: TRBV28; D gene: TRBD1; CDR3 length: 16; clone size: .; CDR3 DNA: TGTGCCAGCAGTTTAATTTCTGGACAGGGTAATCAGCCCCAGCATTTT; CDR3 protein: CASSLISGQGNQPQHF
J gene: TRBJ1-4; V gene: TRBV18; D gene: .; CDR3 length: 15; clone size: .; CDR3 DNA: TGTGCCAGCTCACAAACAGGGAAGGCGGGTGAAAAACTGTTTTTT; CDR3 protein: CASSQTGKAGEKLFF
J gene: TRBJ2-5; V gene: TRBV5-6; D gene: .; CDR3 length: 13; clone size: .; CDR3 DNA: TGTGCCAGCAGCTTTTCCGGGCAAGAGACCCAGTACTTC; CDR3 protein: CASSFSGQETQYF
J gene: TRBJ1-1; V gene: TRBV29-1; D gene: .; CDR3 length: 13; clone size: .; CDR3 DNA: TGCAGCGTCCGACAGCCACAGAACACTGAAGCTTTCTTT; CDR3 protein: CSVRQPQNTEAFF
J gene: TRBJ1-5; V gene: TRBV15; D gene: .; CDR3 length: 20; clone size: .; CDR3 DNA: TGTGCCACCAGCAGACTGGGGTCGGGGATTAGCTTGGGAGGCAATCAGCCCCAGCATTTT; CDR3 protein: CATSRLGSGISLGGNQPQHF
J gene: TRBJ1-1; V gene: TRBV15; D gene: TRBD1; CDR3 length: 17; clone size: .; CDR3 DNA: TGTGCCACCAGCAGAGGGGACAGGCGACCCATGAACACTGAAGCTTTCTTT; CDR3 protein: CATSRGDRRPMNTEAFF
J gene: TRBJ2-7; V gene: TRBV12-3/TRBV12-4; D gene: .; CDR3 length: 12; clone size: .; CDR3 DNA: TGTGCCAGCAGTTTACCAGGCTACGAGCAGTACTTC; CDR3 protein: CASSLPGYEQYF
J gene: TRBJ1-5; V gene: TRBV12-3/TRBV12-4; D gene: .; CDR3 length: 13; clone size: .; CDR3 DNA: TGTGCCAGCAGTTCGATAGGGGGTAGCCACCAGCATTTT; CDR3 protein: CASSSIGGSHQHF
J gene: TRBJ1-4; V gene: TRBV3-1/TRBV3-2; D gene: TRBD1; CDR3 length: 18; clone size: .; CDR3 DNA: TGTGCCAGCAGCCAAGATTCCCACCGGACAGGACGCCGTGAAAAACTGTTTTTT; CDR3 protein: CASSQDSHRTGRREKLFF
J gene: TRBJ1-6; V gene: TRBV28; D gene: TRBD1; CDR3 length: 16; clone size: .; CDR3 DNA: TGTGCCAGCTTAGGGGAAGGGACAGCCAATAATTCACCCCTCCACTTT; CDR3 protein: CASLGEGTANNSPLHF
J gene: TRBJ2-2; V gene: TRBV5-4; D gene: .; CDR3 length: 18; clone size: .; CDR3 DNA: TGTGCCAGCAGCTTTCCGGGAGTACTATATACGAACACCGGGGAGCTGTTTTTT; CDR3 protein: CASSFPGVLYTNTGELFF
J gene: TRBJ1-1; V gene: TRBV10-3; D gene: .; CDR3 length: 15; clone size: .; CDR3 DNA: TGTGCCATCAGTGATACCGTTCAGACTAACACTGAAGCTTTCTTT; CDR3 protein: CAISDTVQTNTEAFF
J gene: TRBJ1-4; V gene: TRBV5-1; D gene: TRBD1; CDR3 length: 14; clone size: .; CDR3 DNA: TGCGCCAGCAGCTTGAGTCAGGGGGAAGAAAAACTGTTTTTT; CDR3 protein: CASSLSQGEEKLFF
J gene: TRBJ2-3; V gene: TRBV28; D gene: .; CDR3 length: 17; clone size: .; CDR3 DNA: TGTGCCAGCATTGGTTGGCGTAGGACAGTAGTCACAGATACGCAGTATTTT; CDR3 protein: CASIGWRRTVVTDTQYF
J gene: TRBJ2-7; V gene: TRBV3-1/TRBV3-2; D gene: TRBD2; CDR3 length: 18; clone size: .; CDR3 DNA: TGTGCCAGCAGCCAAGAACGACTAGCGGGCGACCGAAGGGTGGAGCAGTACTTC; CDR3 protein: CASSQERLAGDRRVEQYF
J gene: TRBJ2-7; V gene: TRBV6-6; D gene: TRBD1; CDR3 length: 13; clone size: .; CDR3 DNA: TGTGCCACCGGGGGACAGGGGTCCTACGAGCAGTACTTC; CDR3 protein: CATGGQGSYEQYF